The 26 T cell receptor beta chains below were found in one sample sequenced in a study of identical twins. Using its own MiXCR run on the 5' RACE reads, TCRdb lists one record per CDR3 protein. Of some 690,000 distinct CDR3 sequences listed, around 20% are singletons. These same data were also listed under a study on T cells expressing NK-cell markers.

Sequencing used PBMCs. These receptors were obtained from a woman in her late teens or twenties in good health.

This clonotype has more than one count but fewer than ten. The chain links TRBV29-1 to TRBJ1-2; D is possibly TRBD1 (5 bases). This CDR3 region has 12 residues. The germline V and J ends were trimmed by 7 bases and 8 bases, with 17 bases remaining between them. Per germline, CDR1 SQVTM and CDR2 ANQGSEA. The CDR3 loop reads CSAGTAGGGYTF. The CDR3 nucleotides are TGCAGCGCGGGGACCGCTGGTGGGGGCTACACCTTC.

This clonotype was counted at least ten times. The rearrangement joins TRBV6-5 to TRBJ1-1; no firm D call. Trimming removed 0 bases from V and 2 bases from J, with 10 bases in between. The CDR3 has 15 amino acids. Looked up from germline, CDR1 is MNHEY and CDR2 is SVGAGI. CDR3 in DNA: TGTGCCAGCAGTTACTCGACGGCCAGTAACACTGAAGCTTTCTTT. Amino acid sequence: CASSYSTASNTEAFF.

The genes are TRBV6-2 or TRBV6-3 and TRBJ2-7, with D perhaps being TRBD1 or TRBD2 (5 bases each). Germline V gene sequence: CDR1 MNHEY, CDR2 SVGEGT. This CDR3 region has 13 residues. The V end lost 2 bases, the J end lost 6 bases, and 11 bases lay between the germline ends. The CDR3 DNA is TGTGCCAGCAGTTACGGGGCTAGCCGCGAGCAGTACTTC. This encodes CASSYGASREQYF.

This clonotype came up a few times. This rearrangement joins TRBV29-1 to TRBJ2-1; tentative D call: TRBD2 (7 bases). In germline, CDR1 is SQVTM, CDR2 ANQGSEA. Trimming stripped 7 bases from V and 5 bases from J, with 24 bases between. The CDR3 totals 16 residues. CDR3 sequence: CSAKGITAGADNEQFF. CDR3 nucleotides: TGCAGCGCAAAAGGGATTACGGCGGGGGCCGACAATGAGCAGTTCTTC.

This clonotype showed up just a few times. V and J are TRBV6-1 and TRBJ1-4, with D maybe TRBD1 (5 bases). CDR1 and CDR2 from the germline V gene are MNHNS and SASEGT. V dropped 6 bases and J dropped 8 bases, with 16 bases sitting between them. This CDR3 is built from 14 residues. CDR3 in amino acids: CASRPPGLEEKLFF. The CDR3 DNA reads as TGTGCCAGCAGACCCCCGGGGCTAGAGGAAAAACTGTTTTTT.

This clonotype turned up a few times. CDR3 in amino acids: CASSLGGLARGTQYF. As DNA, the CDR3 is TGTGCCAGCAGCTTAGGGGGGCTGGCGAGGGGGACGCAGTATTTT. The chain uses TRBV7-2 and TRBJ2-3, with D perhaps matching TRBD1 (6 bases). CDR1 is SGHTA, CDR2 FQGNSA, per germline. The CDR3 runs 15 residues. The V gene lost 1 base and the J gene lost 9 bases, with 17 bases spanning the gap.

This chain links TRBV2 with TRBJ2-1; D is possibly TRBD2 (6 bases). The germline CDR1 and CDR2 sequences are SNHLY and FYNNEI. Between the trimmed V and J ends, which lost 3 bases and 4 bases, there was a span of 13 bases. There are 15 residues in the CDR3. CDR3 in amino acids: CASSDELAGYNEQFF. The CDR3 DNA sequence: TGTGCCAGCAGTGACGAACTAGCTGGTTACAATGAGCAGTTCTTC. The full variable domain, rest sourced from reference TRBV2 and TRBJ2-1, is EPEVTQTPSHQVTQMGQEVILRCVPISNHLYFYWYRQILGQKVEFLVSFYNNEISEKSEIFDDQFSVERPDGSNFTLKIRSTKLEDSAMYFCASSDELAGYNEQFFGPGTRLTVL.

This clonotype has just a few counts. The chain is built from TRBV6-1 and TRBJ1-3, with D possibly being TRBD1 (5 bases). Trimming cost V 4 bases and J 0 bases, with 10 bases left between them. The length of the CDR3 is 15 residues. The V gene's germline CDR1 is MNHNS and CDR2 SASEGT. The chain's CDR3 is CASSAQGVSGNTIYF. DNA of the CDR3: TGTGCCAGCAGTGCTCAGGGTGTCTCTGGAAACACCATATATTTT.

The chain joins TRBV6-2 or TRBV6-3 to TRBJ2-1; D could derive from TRBD1 or TRBD2 (5 bases each). The CDR3 totals 15 residues. Trimming left V 4 bases short and J 6 bases short, with 16 bases between. Looked up from germline, CDR1 is MNHEY and CDR2 is SVGEGT. Written as DNA, the CDR3 is TGTGCCAGCAGTTCCCGACAGTATGGGACCAATGAGCAGTTCTTC. This gives the protein CASSSRQYGTNEQFF.

The V call is TRBV5-1, the J call TRBJ2-3, with unresolved D. The germline V gene encodes CDR1 SGHRS and CDR2 YFSETQ. This CDR3 has 15 amino acids. V was cut by 5 bases and J by 5 bases, with 18 bases left in between. The CDR3 nucleotides are TGCGCCAGCAGTACAAGCGCTCTTTGGGAAGATACGCAGTATTTT. Encoded protein: CASSTSALWEDTQYF.

This clonotype turned up a few times. V is TRBV10-3 and J is TRBJ2-7, with D unresolved. Trimming took off 4 bases at V and 7 bases at J, with 11 bases between the two ends. Germline V gene data show CDR1 as ENHRY and CDR2 as SYGVKD. CDR3 length: 12 amino acids. The CDR3 loop is CAISGPDMEQYF. CDR3 in DNA: TGTGCCATCAGTGGGCCAGACATGGAGCAGTACTTC.

This chain connects TRBV5-1 to TRBJ2-7, with 7 bases lining up with TRBD1. Trimming took 3 bases from V and 3 from J; bases not matched to a gene: 3. The CDR3 loop spans 13 amino acids. Germline-derived CDR1 and CDR2 are SGHRS and YFSETQ. The CDR3 spells CASSSGQRYEQYF. The CDR3 bases are TGCGCCAGCAGCTCGGGACAGCGCTACGAGCAGTACTTC.

This clonotype has more than one count but fewer than ten. The chain employs TRBV5-1 and TRBJ2-5, with D perhaps matching TRBD1 (5 bases). Trimming took off 6 bases at V and 1 base at J, with 10 bases between the two ends. Germline CDR1 and CDR2: SGHRS and YFSETQ. CDR3 length: 13 amino acids. CDR3 coding DNA: TGCGCCAGCAAGACAGCCGTCCAAGAGACCCAGTACTTC. Translation: CASKTAVQETQYF.

This clonotype occurred many times. The chain employs TRBV29-1 and TRBJ1-1; 8 bases agree with TRBD1. With V trimmed by 7 bases and J by 0 bases, 10 bases remained unmatched. From germline, CDR1 is SQVTM and CDR2 ANQGSEA. CDR3 length: 15 amino acids. As DNA, the CDR3 is TGCAGCGCCGGACAGGGTTGGGGCATGAACACTGAAGCTTTCTTT. Translating it yields CSAGQGWGMNTEAFF.

CDR3 DNA sequence: TGCAGTGCTAGAGATGGTAGTAAACATGAAGCTTTCTTT. Protein product: CSARDGSKHEAFF. The rearrangement joins TRBV20-1 to TRBJ1-1, with unresolved D. The CDR3 is 13 residues long. The V gene's germline CDR1 is DFQATT and CDR2 SNEGSKA (reference sequence). V was pared by 0 bases and J by 7 bases, with 12 bases between.

The chain links TRBV6-2 or TRBV6-3 to TRBJ2-3; no reliable D call. There are 14 residues in the CDR3. Between the trimmed V and J ends, which lost 7 bases and 2 bases, there was a span of 13 bases. From germline, CDR1 is MNHEY and CDR2 SVGEGT. CDR3 amino acids: CASNGRSHTDTQYF. For the CDR3, the DNA is TGTGCCAGCAACGGACGGAGCCACACAGATACGCAGTATTTT.

The chain recombines TRBV12-3 or TRBV12-4 with TRBJ2-4; TRBD2 matches at 7 bases. The CDR3 sequence is 16 residues long. V lost 5 bases to trimming and J lost 0 bases; unmatched junction nucleotides: 7. CDR3 DNA sequence: TGTGCCAGCAGTCCCCCTAGCGGCTTAGCCAAAAACATTCAGTACTTC. It codes for CASSPPSGLAKNIQYF.

V gene TRBV20-1 combines with J gene TRBJ2-3; D unclear. Germline V CDR1 and CDR2: DFQATT, SNEGSKA (reference sequence). The CDR3 consists of 14 residues. Trimming pared 0 bases from V and 6 bases from J, leaving 13 bases between. The CDR3 here is CSAREGAEADTQYF. Here the CDR3 DNA reads TGCAGTGCTAGAGAAGGCGCCGAGGCGGATACGCAGTATTTT.

V is TRBV5-1 and J is TRBJ2-1; 15 nucleotides align to TRBD2. J was trimmed by 9 bases and V by 4 bases; bases with no gene match: 5. The CDR3 contains 15 residues. CDR1 and CDR2 from the germline V gene are SGHRS and YFSETQ. DNA of the CDR3: TGCGCCAGCAGCGCACCGGGACTAGCGGGAGGTGAGCAGTTCTTC. Amino acid sequence: CASSAPGLAGGEQFF. The full variable domain, completed using reference TRBV5-1 and TRBJ2-1, is KAGVTQTPRYLIKTRGQQVTLSCSPISGHRSVSWYQQTPGQGLQFLFEYFSETQRNKGNFPGRFSGRQFSNSRSEMNVSTLELGDSALYLCASSAPGLAGGEQFFGPGTRLTVL.

The rearrangement links TRBV18 to TRBJ2-7; D is perhaps TRBD1 or TRBD2 (6 bases each). V was shortened by 3 bases and J by 5 bases, with 32 bases between the two germline ends. This CDR3 contains 20 residues. CDR1 and CDR2 (germline): KGHSH, LQKENI. The DNA of the CDR3 is TGTGCCAGCTCACCCTGGGGACTCAAGAGGGGGATTTTCTACGAAAACGAGCAGTACTTC. It is translated as CASSPWGLKRGIFYENEQYF.

This clonotype has more than one count but fewer than ten. V gene TRBV27 combines with J gene TRBJ2-1, with 14 positions matching TRBD2. This CDR3 comprises 15 residues. V shed 5 bases, J shed 12 bases, and the junction held 9 bases outside the gene matches. Germline V gene lookup returns CDR1 MNHEY and CDR2 SMNVEV (reference sequence). The CDR3 bases are TGTGCCAGCAGTATACCGGGACTAGCGGGAGCTGCGCAGTTCTTC. As protein: CASSIPGLAGAAQFF.

The V and J genes are TRBV29-1 and TRBJ2-7, with TRBD2 matching over 10 bases. Losses at the gene ends were 4 bases for V and 1 base for J; bases not matched to a gene: 7. CDR3 length: 15 residues. The germline V gene has CDR1 SQVTM and CDR2 ANQGSEA. CDR3 nucleotides: TGCAGCGTTGTCGGGACTAGCGCCCCATCCTACGAGCAGTACTTC. This encodes CSVVGTSAPSYEQYF.

The CDR3 region has the DNA TGTGCCAGCAGCTCCTCCTCCCTCTCGCGGAGCTACGAGCAGTACTTC. This encodes CASSSSSLSRSYEQYF. This chain joins TRBV7-2 and TRBJ2-7; no firm D call. Germline CDR1 SGHTA, CDR2 FQGNSA. CDR3 size: 16 residues. The germline V and J ends were trimmed by 4 bases and 3 bases, with 19 bases remaining between them.

The chain is built from TRBV12-3 or TRBV12-4 and TRBJ2-7, with unresolved D. The CDR3 is made up of 11 amino acids. V shed 3 bases and J shed 6 bases, with 6 bases lying between them. CDR3 sequence (DNA): TGTGCCAGCAGTTTTTCGTTCGAGCAGTACTTC. This encodes CASSFSFEQYF.

This clonotype was seen only a few times. The rearrangement joins TRBV7-2 to TRBJ2-5, with a tentative D call TRBD1 (6 bases). With 5 bases removed from V and 1 base from J, the gap between germline ends came to 11 bases. The CDR3 sequence is 14 residues long. The germline gives CDR1 SGHTA, CDR2 FQGNSA. The CDR3, as DNA: TGTGCCAGCAGCATATACAGGGCCCAAGAGACCCAGTACTTC. Its protein is CASSIYRAQETQYF.

This chain uses TRBV12-3 or TRBV12-4 with TRBJ2-2; D could derive from TRBD1 or TRBD2 (5 bases each). The CDR3 consists of 15 residues. Trimming took 4 bases from V and 5 from J, leaving 14 bases between them. CDR3 coding DNA: TGTGCCAGCAGTTCTCCGGGACGTAAGACCGGGGAGCTGTTTTTT. This codes for CASSSPGRKTGELFF.